This paragraph reports one T cell receptor (beta chain). This specimen comes from a study of blood T cell repertoires in COVID-19. Study context: T cells, B-cell-depleted T cells, or PBMCs supplied cDNA or gDNA.

CDR3 length: 14 residues. The V gene lost 3 bases and the J gene lost 3 bases, with 11 bases spanning the gap. From germline, CDR1 is SEHNR and CDR2 FQNEAQ (reference sequence). Participants came from fewer than 25 US areas, aged about 18 to 89 years. Assignments of participants to cohorts depended upon their own reported clinical history. The authors' processing: Amplification from reference gene primers served as the basis for estimated nucleated cell counts. TCRdb keeps only in-frame clones here, not all; method: immunoSEQ multiplex PCR. Clone size and the V and J calls come from that table; the DNA yielded D and trimming. This table has 95,000 to 150,000 clones, 84% appearing once.

The chain recombines TRBV7-9 with TRBJ1-2; D remains ambiguous. The sequenced sample consisted of PBMCs or T cells enriched from blood (not recorded which). This sequence originates from a woman aged 25-40 years who had recovered from COVID-19. This CDR3 is CASSFGQTYYGYTF. In DNA form, the CDR3 reads TGTGCCAGCAGCTTCGGTCAAACCTACTATGGCTACACCTTC.